The 7 T cell receptor beta chains reported below all come from one sample, sequenced in a study of CXCR3-negative and CXCR3-positive naive CD8 T cells. The authors made the TRB cDNA libraries by 5' RACE using UMI labels. TCRdb reanalyzed the 5' RACE reads and collapses them to one entry per CDR3 protein, without DNA. The sample's table shows 30,000 to 40,000 distinct CDR3 sequences. Sequenced sample: memory CD8+ T cells from blood. Receptors were obtained from a human donor in good health. Some clones in this sample may be carry-over from other donors' samples.

V gene TRBV7-9 combines with J gene TRBJ2-5. CDR1 SEHNR and CDR2 FQNEAQ come from the germline V gene (reference sequence). The CDR3 totals 14 residues. Here the CDR3 reads CASIGVWDQETQYF.

V gene TRBV5-1 combines with J gene TRBJ2-1. The CDR3 length is 16 residues. CDR1 and CDR2 (germline): SGHRS, YFSETQ. The CDR3 reads CASSFTSRSSYNEQFF.

The V call is TRBV29-1, the J call TRBJ2-7; checking the TCRdb D call of TRBD1 is not possible without DNA. This CDR3 has 14 amino acids. The V gene's germline CDR1 is SQVTM and CDR2 ANQGSEA. CDR3 sequence reads: CSVEMGRGPYEQYF.

V gene TRBV6-5 combines with J gene TRBJ2-2; the D call from TCRdb, TRBD1, cannot be confirmed without DNA. The CDR3 runs to 17 residues. The germline CDR1 and CDR2 sequences are MNHEY and SVGAGI. The CDR3 is CASSIRLGQRNTGELFF.

This chain joins TRBV12-3 or TRBV12-4 and TRBJ2-5; with no DNA, the TCRdb D assignment of TRBD1 cannot be verified. This CDR3 has 14 amino acids. CDR3 protein: CASSPGGGGETQYF.

The V and J genes are TRBV13 and TRBJ2-1; TCRdb returns TRBD1, unconfirmable since there is no DNA. Germline CDR1 PRHDT, CDR2 FYEKMQ (reference sequence). The CDR3 is 16 residues long. This chain's CDR3 is CASSLGFTGSYNEQFF. Variable domain in full (rest from reference TRBV13 and TRBJ2-1): AAGVIQSPRHLIKEKRETATLKCYPIPRHDTVYWYQQGPGQDPQFLISFYEKMQSDKGSIPDRFSAQQFSDYHSELNMSSLELGDSALYFCASSLGFTGSYNEQFFGPGTRLTVL.

The V gene is TRBV5-6, the J gene TRBJ1-2; TCRdb's D gene call, TRBD1, goes unchecked for lack of DNA. Germline assignment: CDR1 SGHDT and CDR2 YYEEEE. The CDR3 is 15 residues long. The CDR3 here is CASSLVGQGTYGYTF.